The rows below give T cell receptor beta chains drawn from one sample of a study of radiotherapy plus CTLA-4 blockade in lung cancer. Only in-frame clones appear in the TCRdb table, and some are missing; sequencing was by immunoSEQ multiplex PCR. The data hold 90,000 to 100,000 clones, with roughly 80% observed a single time. Sample: peripheral blood, taken from a patient treated with radiotherapy plus ipilimumab. Receptor source: a human donor with non-small cell lung cancer that progressed on radiotherapy plus ipilimumab. The CDR3 runs from the conserved cysteine through the conserved F or W. A D gene is named only where the DNA matches it firmly. A row's size may be missing; if present it is once, few, many or a size class.

v_gene: TRBV2
d_gene: .
abundance: few
j_gene: TRBJ2-5
CDR3nt: TGTGCCAGCGGACGGACCTGGACCCAGTACTTC
CDR3aa: CASGRTWTQYF

v_gene: TRBV6-1
d_gene: .
abundance: .
j_gene: TRBJ2-1
CDR3nt: TGTGCCAGCAGTGACAGTCAGGGGCACAATGAGCAGTTCTTC
CDR3aa: CASSDSQGHNEQFF

v_gene: TRBV11-2
d_gene: TRBD2
abundance: .
j_gene: TRBJ2-4
CDR3nt: TGTGCCAGCAGCCCCGGCTTATTGGGGGAGGGGACAAACATTCAGTACTTC
CDR3aa: CASSPGLLGEGTNIQYF

v_gene: TRBV18
d_gene: .
abundance: .
j_gene: TRBJ1-3
CDR3nt: TGTGCCAGCTCAGCATTGCTACTAGTTGGAAACACCATATATTTT
CDR3aa: CASSALLLVGNTIYF

v_gene: TRBV18
d_gene: TRBD2
abundance: .
j_gene: TRBJ2-5
CDR3nt: TGTGCCAGCTCACCGGGGAGGGGCCAAGAGACCCAGTACTTC
CDR3aa: CASSPGRGQETQYF

v_gene: TRBV4-1
d_gene: TRBD2
abundance: .
j_gene: TRBJ2-1
CDR3nt: TGCGCCAGCAGCCAAGAAGAGGCGGGAGGTGTTTTGTCCTACAATGAGCAGTTCTTC
CDR3aa: CASSQEEAGGVLSYNEQFF

v_gene: TRBV13
d_gene: TRBD2
abundance: .
j_gene: TRBJ2-2
CDR3nt: TGTGCCAGCAGCTCCAGGGGACTAGCGGGAGATACCGGGGAGCTGTTTTTT
CDR3aa: CASSSRGLAGDTGELFF

v_gene: TRBV5-1
d_gene: .
abundance: .
j_gene: TRBJ2-5
CDR3nt: TGCGCCAGCAGCTGGGGAAACAGGGACCAAGAGACCCAGTACTTC
CDR3aa: CASSWGNRDQETQYF

v_gene: TRBV4-1
d_gene: .
abundance: .
j_gene: TRBJ1-1
CDR3nt: TGCGCCAGCAGCCCAAGCCTCGGGCGACCTGAAGCTTTCTTT
CDR3aa: CASSPSLGRPEAFF

v_gene: TRBV5-5
d_gene: .
abundance: .
j_gene: TRBJ1-4
CDR3nt: TGTGCCAGCAGCTTGGTCGGGCAGGGATGGGAAAAACTGTTTTTT
CDR3aa: CASSLVGQGWEKLFF

v_gene: TRBV5-6
d_gene: .
abundance: .
j_gene: TRBJ2-2
CDR3nt: TGTGCCAGCAGCTTGGAGGCTTTTAGGACCGGGGAGCTGTTTTTT
CDR3aa: CASSLEAFRTGELFF